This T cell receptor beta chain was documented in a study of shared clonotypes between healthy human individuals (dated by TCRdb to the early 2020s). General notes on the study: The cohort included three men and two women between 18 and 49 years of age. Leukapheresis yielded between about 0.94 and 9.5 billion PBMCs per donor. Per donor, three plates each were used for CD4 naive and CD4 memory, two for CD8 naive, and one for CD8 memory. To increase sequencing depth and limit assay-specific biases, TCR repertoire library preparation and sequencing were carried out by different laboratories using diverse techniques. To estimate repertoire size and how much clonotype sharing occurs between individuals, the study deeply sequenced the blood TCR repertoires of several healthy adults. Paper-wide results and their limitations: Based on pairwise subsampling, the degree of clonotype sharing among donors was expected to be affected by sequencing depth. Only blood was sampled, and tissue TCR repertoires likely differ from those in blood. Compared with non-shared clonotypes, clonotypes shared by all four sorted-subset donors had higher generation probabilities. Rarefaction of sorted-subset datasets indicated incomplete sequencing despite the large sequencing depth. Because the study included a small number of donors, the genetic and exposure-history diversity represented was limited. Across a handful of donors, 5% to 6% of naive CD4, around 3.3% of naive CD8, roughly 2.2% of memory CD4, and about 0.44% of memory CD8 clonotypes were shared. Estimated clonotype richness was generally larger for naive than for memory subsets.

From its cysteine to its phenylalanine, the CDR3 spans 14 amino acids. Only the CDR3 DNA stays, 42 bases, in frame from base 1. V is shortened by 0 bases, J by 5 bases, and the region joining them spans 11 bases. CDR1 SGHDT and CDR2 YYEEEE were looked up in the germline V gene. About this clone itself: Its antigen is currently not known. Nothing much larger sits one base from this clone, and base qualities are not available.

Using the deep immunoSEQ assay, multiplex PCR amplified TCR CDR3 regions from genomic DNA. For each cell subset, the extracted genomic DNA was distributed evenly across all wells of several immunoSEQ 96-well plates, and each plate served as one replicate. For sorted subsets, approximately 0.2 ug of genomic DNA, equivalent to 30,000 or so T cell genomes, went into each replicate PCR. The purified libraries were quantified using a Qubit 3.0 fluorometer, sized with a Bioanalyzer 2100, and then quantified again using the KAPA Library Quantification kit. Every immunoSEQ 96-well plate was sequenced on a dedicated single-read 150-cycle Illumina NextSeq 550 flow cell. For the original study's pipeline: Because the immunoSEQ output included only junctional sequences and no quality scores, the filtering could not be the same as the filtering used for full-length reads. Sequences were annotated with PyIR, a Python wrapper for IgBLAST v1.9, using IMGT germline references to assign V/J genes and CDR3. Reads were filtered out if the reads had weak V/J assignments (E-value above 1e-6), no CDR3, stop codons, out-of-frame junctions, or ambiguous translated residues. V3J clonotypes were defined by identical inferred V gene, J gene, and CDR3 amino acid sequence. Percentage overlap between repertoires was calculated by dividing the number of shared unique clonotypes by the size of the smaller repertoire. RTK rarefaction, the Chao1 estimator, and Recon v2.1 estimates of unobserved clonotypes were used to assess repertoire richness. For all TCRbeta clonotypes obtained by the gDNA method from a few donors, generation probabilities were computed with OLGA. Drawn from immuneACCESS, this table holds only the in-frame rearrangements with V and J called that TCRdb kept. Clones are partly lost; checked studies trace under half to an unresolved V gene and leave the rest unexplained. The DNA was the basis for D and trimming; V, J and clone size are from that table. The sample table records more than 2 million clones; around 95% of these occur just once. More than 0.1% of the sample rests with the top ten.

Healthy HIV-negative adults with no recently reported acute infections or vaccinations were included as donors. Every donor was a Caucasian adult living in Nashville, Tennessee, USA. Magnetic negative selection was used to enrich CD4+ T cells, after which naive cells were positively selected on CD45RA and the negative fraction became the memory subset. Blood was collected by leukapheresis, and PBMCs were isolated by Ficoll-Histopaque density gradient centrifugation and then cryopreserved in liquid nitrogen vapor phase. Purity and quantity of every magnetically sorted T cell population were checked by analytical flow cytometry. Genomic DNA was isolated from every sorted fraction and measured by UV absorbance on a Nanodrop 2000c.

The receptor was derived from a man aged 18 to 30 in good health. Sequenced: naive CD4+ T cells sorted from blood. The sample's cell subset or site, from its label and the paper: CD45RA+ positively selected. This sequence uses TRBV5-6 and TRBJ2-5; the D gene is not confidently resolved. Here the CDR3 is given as CASSLVSLRETQYF. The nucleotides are TGTGCCAGCAGCTTGGTATCTCTTAGGGAGACCCAGTACTTC.